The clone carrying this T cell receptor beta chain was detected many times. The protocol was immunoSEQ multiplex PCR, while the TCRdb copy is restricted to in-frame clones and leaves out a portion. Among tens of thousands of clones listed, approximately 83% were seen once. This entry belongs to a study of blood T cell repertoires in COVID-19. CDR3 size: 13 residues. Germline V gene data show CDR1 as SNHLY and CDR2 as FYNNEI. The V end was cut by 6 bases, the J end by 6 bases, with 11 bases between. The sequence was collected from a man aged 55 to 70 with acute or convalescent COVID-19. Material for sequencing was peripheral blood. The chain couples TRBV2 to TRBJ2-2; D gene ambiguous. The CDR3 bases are TGTGCCAGCAGCGCGGTCCGCGCCGGGGAGCTGTTTTTT. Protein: CASSAVRAGELFF.